Presented here are 4 T cell receptor beta chains from one specimen sequenced in a study of T cell responses to AZD1222 COVID-19 vaccine. Assay: immunoSEQ multiplex PCR; the TCRdb copy retains only in-frame clones and omits some. Altogether 50,000 to 75,000 clones are present, about 70% being singletons, with the ten largest covering 11% to 15%. Sequenced here: peripheral blood, sampled on day 0 of AZD1222 vaccination. The receptors shown here come from an adult in good health.

The CDR3 here is CASSLLGPNGELFF. CDR3 nucleotides: TGTGCCAGCAGTCTGTTGGGACCGAACGGGGAGCTGTTTTTT. The genes are TRBV27 and TRBJ2-2; D tentatively fits TRBD1 or TRBD2 (5 bases each). The V and J ends lost 5 bases and 7 bases respectively, with 14 bases between them. The CDR3 covers 14 residues. Germline values: CDR1 MNHEY, CDR2 SMNVEV (reference sequence).

The chain is built from TRBV6-5 and TRBJ2-5; tentatively, D is TRBD2 (5 bases). CDR1 and CDR2 from the germline V gene are MNHEY and SVGAGI. This CDR3 comprises 13 residues. V gave up 8 bases and J gave up 1 base, with 11 bases separating them. As DNA, the CDR3 is TGTGCCAGCGAGAGGACTCTCCAAGAGACCCAGTACTTC. Protein product: CASERTLQETQYF.

V and J are TRBV27 and TRBJ1-5, with 9 positions matching TRBD1. This CDR3 contains 20 residues. Germline V gene sequence: CDR1 MNHEY, CDR2 SMNVEV (reference sequence). The ends lost 0 bases at V and 1 base at J; junction bases unmatched: 13. The CDR3 DNA is TGTGCCAGCAGTTTATCTGGGCCCGGACAGGGGAGAGTAAGCAATCAGCCCCAGCATTTT. As protein: CASSLSGPGQGRVSNQPQHF.

The gene calls are TRBV5-5 and TRBJ1-2; TRBD1 matches at 12 bases. This CDR3 contains 14 residues. V was clipped by 3 bases and J by 4 bases; unmatched bases: 1. In germline, CDR1 is SGHKS, CDR2 YYEKEE (reference sequence). The CDR3 bases are TGTGCCAGCAGCTCGGGACAGGGGGCCTATGGCTACACCTTC. Protein sequence: CASSSGQGAYGYTF.